Following are 29 T cell receptor beta chains from one sample sequenced in a study of blood T cell repertoires in COVID-19. TCRdb's copy holds only in-frame clones and misses some; the assay was immunoSEQ multiplex PCR. The sample carries some 240,000 clones, almost 85% recorded once. What was sequenced was peripheral blood. The receptors were sampled from a woman aged 70 to 79 with COVID-19, enrolled during active disease.

The CDR3 nucleotides are TGTGCCAGCAGCACTGGACAGGGAGTCTATGGCTACACCTTC. It encodes CASSTGQGVYGYTF. The rearrangement joins TRBV7-2 to TRBJ1-2; 8 bases line up with TRBD1. Looked up from germline, CDR1 is SGHTA and CDR2 is FQGNSA. The CDR3 length is 14 residues. V lost 5 bases to trimming and J lost 4 bases; unmatched junction nucleotides: 6.

The chain combines TRBV7-3 with TRBJ2-1; possible D gene TRBD2, 5 bases. The CDR3 length is 17 residues. Per the germline V gene, CDR1 is SGHTA and CDR2 is FQGTGA. Trimming removed 4 bases at V and 1 base at J, with 17 bases between. The CDR3 nucleotides are TGTGCCAGCAGCTCTCCCATCGAGGGTCGGTCCTACAATGAGCAGTTCTTC. Translation gives CASSSPIEGRSYNEQFF.

The chain couples TRBV4-2 to TRBJ2-5; 7 nucleotides line up with TRBD1. The CDR3 length is 15 residues. With V trimmed by 4 bases and J by 5 bases, 10 bases remained unmatched. Germline CDR1 LGHNA, CDR2 YNFKEQ. The CDR3 here is CASSLLLGTVETQYF. CDR3 DNA sequence: TGTGCCAGCAGCCTCCTCCTCGGGACAGTCGAGACCCAGTACTTC.

DNA of the CDR3: TGTGCCAGCAGTTACCAAGGACAGGTCGGGGAGCTGTTTTTT. Translation gives CASSYQGQVGELFF. This chain connects TRBV6-2 or TRBV6-3 to TRBJ2-2; 7 nucleotides agree with TRBD1. V gave up 2 bases and J gave up 7 bases; unmatched junction bases: 4. CDR3 length: 14 amino acids. From germline, CDR1 is MNHEY and CDR2 SVGEGT.

The chain couples TRBV9 to TRBJ1-4, with 9 bases aligning to TRBD1. Trimming cost V 4 bases and J 8 bases; bases outside gene matches: 9. Germline CDR1 is SGDLS and CDR2 is YYNGEE. The CDR3 has 15 amino acids. The CDR3 DNA is TGTGCCAGCAGCTCCATACAGGGGGCGCAGGAAAAACTGTTTTTT. Protein: CASSSIQGAQEKLFF.

The V gene is TRBV4-1, the J gene TRBJ2-1, with a tentative D call TRBD2 (6 bases). The germline V and J ends were trimmed by 4 bases and 8 bases, with 18 bases remaining between them. CDR3 size: 15 residues. Germline CDR1 and CDR2: MGHRA and YSYEKL. CDR3 bases: TGCGCCAGCAGCCCTGCAGGAGGGCCTTTGGATGAGCAGTTCTTC. This gives the protein CASSPAGGPLDEQFF.

The rearrangement links TRBV5-1 to TRBJ2-7; 8 bases align to TRBD1. The junction had 3 bases not matched to a gene; V was cut back by 0 bases and J by 4 bases. From germline, CDR1 is SGHRS and CDR2 YFSETQ. The CDR3 is 14 amino acids. CDR3 sequence reads: CASSLGTGLYEQYF. CDR3 nucleotides: TGCGCCAGCAGCTTGGGGACAGGGTTATACGAGCAGTACTTC.

The J gene is TRBJ2-2, the V gene TRBV7-3; 7 bases fit TRBD2. Germline CDR1 is SGHTA and CDR2 is FQGTGA. The CDR3 is 15 amino acids. The V segment lost 5 bases and the J segment 2 bases; nucleotides outside the gene matches: 5. The CDR3 DNA sequence: TGTGCCAGCAGCCTCTGGGGGGGAAACACCGGGGAGCTGTTTTTT. It encodes CASSLWGGNTGELFF.

This chain uses TRBV6-2 or TRBV6-3 with TRBJ2-7, with D unclear. This CDR3 is 12 amino acids long. V was trimmed by 9 bases and J by 3 bases, leaving 12 bases between them. CDR1 and CDR2 from the germline V gene are MNHEY and SVGEGT. The CDR3 coding sequence is TGTGCCAGTAGCCAGTCCTACTACGAGCAGTACTTC. Protein product: CASSQSYYEQYF.

This chain links TRBV7-9 with TRBJ1-1; no definite D call. The CDR3 runs 13 residues. With 5 bases removed from V and 1 base from J, the gap between germline ends came to 8 bases. Germline lookup yields CDR1 SEHNR and CDR2 FQNEAQ (reference sequence). The CDR3 DNA sequence: TGTGCCAGCAGCCGCGTAAAGAACACTGAAGCTTTCTTT. This sequence encodes CASSRVKNTEAFF. The variable domain in full, with the rest retrieved from reference TRBV7-9 and TRBJ1-1, is DTGVSQNPRHKITKRGQNVTFRCDPISEHNRLYWYRQTLGQGPEFLTYFQNEAQLEKSRLLSDRFSAERPKGSFSTLEIQRTEQGDSAMYLCASSRVKNTEAFFGQGTRLTVV.

A single count supports this clone. The chain couples TRBV5-4 to TRBJ1-6; 9 bases map to TRBD1. The CDR3 runs to 15 residues. Germline V gene data show CDR1 as SGHNT and CDR2 as YYREEE (reference sequence). After removal of 0 bases from V and 10 bases from J, the junction contained 5 bases not matched to a gene. DNA for the CDR3: TGTGCCAGCAGCTTGGTGGGGACAGGGAACTCACCCCTCCACTTT. Its translation is CASSLVGTGNSPLHF.

The gene calls are TRBV18 and TRBJ1-4; D is unclear. V lost 3 bases and J 2 bases, leaving 13 bases between the germline ends. The CDR3 covers 16 residues. Germline V gene lookup returns CDR1 KGHSH and CDR2 LQKENI. Written as DNA, the CDR3 is TGTGCCAGCTCACCTACGGTGGGGAGGACTAATGAAAAACTGTTTTTT. Translation gives CASSPTVGRTNEKLFF. Variable domain in full (rest from reference TRBV18 and TRBJ1-4): NAGVMQNPRHLVRRRGQEARLRCSPMKGHSHVYWYRQLPEEGLKFMVYLQKENIIDESGMPKERFSAEFPKEGPSILRIQQVVRGDSAAYFCASSPTVGRTNEKLFFGSGTQLSVL.

The J gene is TRBJ1-2, the V gene TRBV11-3; D gene unclear. Germline V gives CDR1 SGHNT, CDR2 YENEEA. The CDR3 is 14 residues long. V was pared by 1 base and J by 7 bases, with 13 bases between. CDR3 DNA sequence: TGTGCCAGCAGCTTAGCAAACATACCGGGTGGCTACACCTTC. Protein: CASSLANIPGGYTF.

The V call is TRBV2, the J call TRBJ1-1, with a possible D match to TRBD1 (5 bases). Trimming removed 7 bases at V and 3 bases at J, with 18 bases between. CDR1 and CDR2 (germline): SNHLY, FYNNEI. CDR3 size: 15 residues. CDR3 DNA: TGTGCCAGCATCTCCTCGGGGGGGTTAGACACTGAAGCTTTCTTT. This translates into CASISSGGLDTEAFF. Together with reference TRBV2 and TRBJ1-1, the CDR3 gives the full variable domain: EPEVTQTPSHQVTQMGQEVILRCVPISNHLYFYWYRQILGQKVEFLVSFYNNEISEKSEIFDDQFSVERPDGSNFTLKIRSTKLEDSAMYFCASISSGGLDTEAFFGQGTRLTVV.

The rearrangement joins TRBV9 to TRBJ2-7, with 7 bases matching TRBD1. This CDR3 comprises 16 residues. Germline CDR1 reads SGDLS; CDR2 reads YYNGEE. V was pared by 1 base and J by 2 bases, with 9 bases of the junction left unmatched. The CDR3 DNA reads as TGTGCCAGCAGCGTACTCAGTTGGACAGGAACCTACGAGCAGTACTTC. It encodes CASSVLSWTGTYEQYF. Full variable domain (missing parts from reference TRBV9 and TRBJ2-7): DSGVTQTPKHLITATGQRVTLRCSPRSGDLSVYWYQQSLDQGLQFLIQYYNGEERAKGNILERFSAQQFPDLHSELNLSSLELGDSALYFCASSVLSWTGTYEQYFGPGTRLTVT.

This chain uses TRBV7-8 with TRBJ1-1, with D possibly matching TRBD1 (5 bases). The CDR3 extends over 15 amino acids. Deletions cut 5 bases from V and 5 bases from J, with 18 bases between. CDR1 and CDR2 from the germline V gene are SGHVS and FQNEAQ. CDR3 residues: CASSGYRPLRTEAFF. Here the CDR3 DNA reads TGTGCCAGCAGCGGGTACAGGCCCTTGAGGACTGAAGCTTTCTTT. The full variable domain, with the rest looked up from reference TRBV7-8 and TRBJ1-1, is GAGVSQSPRYKVAKRGQDVALRCDPISGHVSLFWYQQALGQGPEFLTYFQNEAQLDKSGLPSDRFFAERPEGSVSTLKIQRTQQEDSAVYLCASSGYRPLRTEAFFGQGTRLTVV.

This clone appeared a single time. This chain uses TRBV25-1 with TRBJ1-4, with 8 positions matching TRBD1. The germline V gene has CDR1 MGHDK and CDR2 SYGVNS. V shed 6 bases, J shed 16 bases, and the junction held 7 bases outside the gene matches. The CDR3 spans 11 residues. The DNA of the CDR3 is TGTGCCAGCAGCGGAGGGACAGGAAGGTTTTTT. Protein sequence: CASSGGTGRFF.

The V call is TRBV5-1, the J call TRBJ2-3; D is unresolved. CDR1 is SGHRS, CDR2 YFSETQ, per germline. The V gene lost 2 bases and the J gene lost 1 base, with 11 bases spanning the gap. CDR3 length: 15 residues. CDR3 DNA: TGCGCCAGCAGCTTTGTCGGTGAAGGCACAGATACGCAGTATTTT. This translates into CASSFVGEGTDTQYF. The full variable domain, its missing parts supplied by reference TRBV5-1 and TRBJ2-3, is KAGVTQTPRYLIKTRGQQVTLSCSPISGHRSVSWYQQTPGQGLQFLFEYFSETQRNKGNFPGRFSGRQFSNSRSEMNVSTLELGDSALYLCASSFVGEGTDTQYFGPGTRLTVL.

In its sample, this clone was seen once. This chain links TRBV9 with TRBJ1-2; D perhaps matches TRBD1 (6 bases). In germline, CDR1 is SGDLS, CDR2 YYNGEE. V was shortened by 0 bases and J by 4 bases, with 10 bases between the two germline ends. The CDR3 has 14 amino acids. The DNA for the CDR3 is TGTGCCAGCAGCGTAGAGGCCAGGGGCTATGGCTACACCTTC. Amino acid sequence: CASSVEARGYGYTF.

Here the CDR3 reads CASSLGVAGGYEQYF. In DNA form, the CDR3 reads TGTGCCAGCAGCTTAGGGGTAGCGGGGGGATACGAGCAGTACTTC. The chain links TRBV7-2 to TRBJ2-7; 10 bases are shared with TRBD2. The CDR3 contains 15 residues. CDR1 and CDR2 from the germline V gene are SGHTA and FQGNSA. Trimming took 1 base from V and 4 from J; bases not matched to a gene: 4.

V is TRBV29-1 and J is TRBJ2-5; D is ambiguous. The germline gives CDR1 SQVTM, CDR2 ANQGSEA. V gave up 0 bases and J gave up 5 bases, with 10 bases separating them. This CDR3 spans 13 amino acids. The CDR3 sequence: CSVEDTVRETQYF. CDR3 DNA: TGCAGCGTTGAAGACACAGTAAGGGAGACCCAGTACTTC.

V gene TRBV9 combines with J gene TRBJ1-6; 7 positions match TRBD1. There are 16 residues in the CDR3. Germline V gene lookup returns CDR1 SGDLS and CDR2 YYNGEE. J was trimmed by 6 bases and V by 3 bases; bases with no gene match: 9. This CDR3 reads CASSARQGISNSPLHF. In DNA, the CDR3 is TGTGCCAGCAGCGCCAGACAGGGAATCTCTAATTCACCCCTCCACTTT.

The chain recombines TRBV19 with TRBJ2-5; the D gene is possibly TRBD2 (6 bases). Germline V gives CDR1 LNHDA, CDR2 SQIVND (reference sequence). V lost 3 bases and J lost 1, with 6 bases in between. This CDR3 comprises 13 residues. The CDR3 sequence is CASSMTSQETQYF. In DNA, the CDR3 is TGTGCCAGTAGTATGACTAGCCAAGAGACCCAGTACTTC.

The chain has TRBV18 and TRBJ2-1, with no clear D. CDR1 is KGHSH, CDR2 LQKENI, per germline. The V end lost 3 bases, the J end lost 4 bases, and 7 bases lay between the germline ends. This CDR3 has 13 residues. The CDR3: CASSPPTYNEQFF. The CDR3 bases are TGTGCCAGCTCACCGCCGACTTACAATGAGCAGTTCTTC.

J is TRBJ1-2 and V is TRBV9, with D perhaps matching TRBD1 (5 bases). The CDR3 has 15 amino acids. CDR1 and CDR2 from the germline V gene are SGDLS and YYNGEE. The germline V and J ends were trimmed by 0 bases and 1 base, with 10 bases remaining between them. DNA of the CDR3: TGTGCCAGCAGCGTAGACGGGGACTATAACTATGGCTACACCTTC. It is translated as CASSVDGDYNYGYTF.

The chain joins TRBV11-3 to TRBJ1-1; possibly TRBD1 for D (6 bases). The V gene's germline CDR1 is SGHNT and CDR2 YENEEA. This CDR3 is built from 12 residues. V lost 5 bases and J 5 bases, leaving 9 bases between the germline ends. The CDR3 is CASSVQGTEAFF. Here the CDR3 DNA reads TGTGCCAGCAGCGTACAGGGAACTGAAGCTTTCTTT.

The CDR3 sequence is CASSLGQGNQPQHF. CDR3 nucleotides: TGTGCCAGCAGCTTAGGGCAGGGTAATCAGCCCCAGCATTTT. V is TRBV7-2 and J is TRBJ1-5, with a weak D call TRBD1 (5 bases). The ends were cut back, 1 base at V and 4 bases at J, with 8 bases in the middle. The CDR3 length is 14 residues. CDR1 is SGHTA and CDR2 is FQGNSA in the germline V gene.

The rearrangement joins TRBV19 to TRBJ2-1, with TRBD2 matching over 14 bases. The V gene end was trimmed by 2 bases and the J gene end by 5 bases; junction bases not matched to a gene: 20. The V gene's germline CDR1 is LNHDA and CDR2 SQIVND (reference sequence). CDR3 length: 22 amino acids. Written as DNA, the CDR3 is TGTGCCAGTAGTATAAAGGCCCCAATTCCGGGACTAGCGGGAGACCGCCACAATGAGCAGTTCTTC. It codes for CASSIKAPIPGLAGDRHNEQFF.

The chain has TRBV5-1 and TRBJ2-2; D remains ambiguous. The germline gives CDR1 SGHRS, CDR2 YFSETQ. Trimming left V 0 bases short and J 6 bases short, with 15 bases between. The CDR3 extends over 16 amino acids. CDR3 amino acids: CASSLGLLGKSGELFF. The CDR3 DNA sequence: TGCGCCAGCAGCTTGGGACTTCTAGGCAAGTCCGGGGAGCTGTTTTTT.